The 5 T cell receptor beta chains reported below all come from one sample, sequenced in a study of T cells after yellow fever vaccination. TCRdb called the 5' RACE reads again in MiXCR, with one record for every CDR3 protein. Here the sample spans around 300,000 distinct CDR3 sequences, over 4% being singletons. The sequenced sample was PBMCs, obtained 5 days after the yellow fever booster vaccination. These receptor sequences come from a man aged 18-30 years who received the YFV17D yellow fever vaccine.

This clonotype was detected many times. The chain carries TRBV10-2 and TRBJ2-7, with 9 bases aligning to TRBD1. The V gene's germline CDR1 is WSHSY and CDR2 SAAADI. Trimming took 6 bases from V and 0 from J; bases not matched to a gene: 9. There are 16 residues in the CDR3. CDR3 in amino acids: CASRTGGPYSSYEQYF. CDR3 DNA sequence: TGCGCCAGCAGGACAGGGGGGCCTTACAGCTCCTACGAGCAGTACTTC.

In its sample, this clonotype was seen many times. The rearrangement uses TRBV7-8 and TRBJ2-3; 7 nucleotides align to TRBD1. Losses at the gene ends were 7 bases for V and 3 bases for J; bases not matched to a gene: 13. The germline gives CDR1 SGHVS, CDR2 FQNEAQ. This CDR3 contains 16 residues. CDR3 DNA sequence: TGTGCCAGCACCTCAGTGGAGGCCAGGGGGACAGATACGCAGTATTTT. Its protein is CASTSVEARGTDTQYF.

The chain couples TRBV6-1 to TRBJ1-2; TRBD1 is a possible D gene (5 bases). Per germline, CDR1 MNHNS and CDR2 SASEGT. Trimming took 3 bases from V and 6 from J, leaving 17 bases between them. The CDR3 extends over 15 amino acids. The CDR3 DNA follows: TGTGCCAGCAGTGACTCCGGGACGGTCGGGAATGGCTACACCTTC. This translates into CASSDSGTVGNGYTF.

This clonotype was detected a few times. The chain links TRBV19 to TRBJ1-5; no reliable D call. The CDR3 is made up of 12 amino acids. The germline V and J ends were trimmed by 7 bases and 4 bases, with 8 bases remaining between them. Germline loops: CDR1 LNHDA, CDR2 SQIVND (reference sequence). This chain's CDR3 is CASNSLNQPQHF. The CDR3 DNA reads as TGTGCCAGTAACAGCCTTAATCAGCCCCAGCATTTT.

This clonotype was observed a few times. The chain employs TRBV12-3 or TRBV12-4 and TRBJ2-3; D gene unclear. Between the trimmed V and J ends, which lost 7 bases and 0 bases, there was a span of 20 bases. The CDR3 has 17 amino acids. This CDR3 is CASNTGTIATSTDTQYF. In nucleotides, the CDR3 is TGTGCCAGCAATACGGGCACGATTGCAACTAGCACAGATACGCAGTATTTT.